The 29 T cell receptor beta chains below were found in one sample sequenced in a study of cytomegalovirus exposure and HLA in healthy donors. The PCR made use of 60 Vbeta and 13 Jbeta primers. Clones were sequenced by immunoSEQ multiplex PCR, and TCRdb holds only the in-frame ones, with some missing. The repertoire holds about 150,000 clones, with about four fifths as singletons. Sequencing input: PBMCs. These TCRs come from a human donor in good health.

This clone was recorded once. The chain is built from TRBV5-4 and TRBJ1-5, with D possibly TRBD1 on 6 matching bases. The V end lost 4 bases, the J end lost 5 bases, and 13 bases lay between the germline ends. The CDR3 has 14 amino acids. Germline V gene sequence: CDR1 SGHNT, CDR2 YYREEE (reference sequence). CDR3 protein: CASSLQGFDQPQHF. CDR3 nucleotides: TGTGCCAGCAGCCTACAGGGATTTGATCAGCCCCAGCATTTT.

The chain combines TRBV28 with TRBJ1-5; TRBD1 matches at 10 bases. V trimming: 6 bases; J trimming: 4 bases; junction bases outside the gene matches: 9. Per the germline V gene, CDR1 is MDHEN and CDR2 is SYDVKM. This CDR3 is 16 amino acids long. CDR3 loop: CASSVSGQGFNQPQHF. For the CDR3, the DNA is TGTGCCAGCAGCGTATCGGGACAGGGGTTTAATCAGCCCCAGCATTTT.

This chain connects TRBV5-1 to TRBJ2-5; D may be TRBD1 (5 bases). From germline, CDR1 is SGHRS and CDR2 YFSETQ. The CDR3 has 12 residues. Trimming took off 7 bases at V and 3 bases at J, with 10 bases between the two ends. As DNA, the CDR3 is TGCGCCAGCGCGGCAGGGAAAGAGACCCAGTACTTC. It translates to CASAAGKETQYF. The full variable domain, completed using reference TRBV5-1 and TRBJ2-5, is KAGVTQTPRYLIKTRGQQVTLSCSPISGHRSVSWYQQTPGQGLQFLFEYFSETQRNKGNFPGRFSGRQFSNSRSEMNVSTLELGDSALYLCASAAGKETQYFGPGTRLLVL.

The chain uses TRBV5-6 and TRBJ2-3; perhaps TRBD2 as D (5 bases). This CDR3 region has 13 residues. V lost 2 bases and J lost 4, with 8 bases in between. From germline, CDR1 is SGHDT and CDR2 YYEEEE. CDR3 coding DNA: TGTGCCAGCAGCTTCAGTAGCGCAGATACGCAGTATTTT. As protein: CASSFSSADTQYF.

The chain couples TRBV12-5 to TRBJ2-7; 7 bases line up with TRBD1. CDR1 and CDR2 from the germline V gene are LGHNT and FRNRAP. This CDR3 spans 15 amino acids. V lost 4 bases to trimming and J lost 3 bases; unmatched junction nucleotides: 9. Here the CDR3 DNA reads TGTGCTAGTGGTTCCTACGACAGGGCAAACTACGAGCAGTACTTC. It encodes CASGSYDRANYEQYF.

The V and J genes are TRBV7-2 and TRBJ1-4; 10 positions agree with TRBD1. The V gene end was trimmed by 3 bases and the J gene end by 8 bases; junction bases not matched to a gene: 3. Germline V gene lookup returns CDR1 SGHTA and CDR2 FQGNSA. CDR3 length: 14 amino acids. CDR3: CASSLDRGWEKLFF. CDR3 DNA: TGTGCCAGCAGCTTGGACAGGGGGTGGGAAAAACTGTTTTTT.

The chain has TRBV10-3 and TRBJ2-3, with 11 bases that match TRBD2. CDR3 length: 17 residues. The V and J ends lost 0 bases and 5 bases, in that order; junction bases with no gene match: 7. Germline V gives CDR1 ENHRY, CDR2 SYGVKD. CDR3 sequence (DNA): TGTGCCATCAGTGAGTCAACTAGCGGGGGTATTATAGATACGCAGTATTTT. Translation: CAISESTSGGIIDTQYF.

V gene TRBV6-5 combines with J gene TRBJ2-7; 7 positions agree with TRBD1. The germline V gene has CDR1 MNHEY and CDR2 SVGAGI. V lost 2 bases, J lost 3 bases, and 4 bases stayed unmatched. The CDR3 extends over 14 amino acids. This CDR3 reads CASSYGQDSYEQYF. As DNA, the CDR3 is TGTGCCAGCAGTTACGGACAGGATAGCTACGAGCAGTACTTC.

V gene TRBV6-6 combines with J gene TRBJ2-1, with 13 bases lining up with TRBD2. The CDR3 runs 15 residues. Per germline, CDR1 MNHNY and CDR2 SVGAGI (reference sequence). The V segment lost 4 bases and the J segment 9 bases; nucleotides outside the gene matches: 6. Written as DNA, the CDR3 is TGTGCCAGCAGTTTACCGGGACTAGCGGGGACTGAGCAGTTCTTC. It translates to CASSLPGLAGTEQFF.

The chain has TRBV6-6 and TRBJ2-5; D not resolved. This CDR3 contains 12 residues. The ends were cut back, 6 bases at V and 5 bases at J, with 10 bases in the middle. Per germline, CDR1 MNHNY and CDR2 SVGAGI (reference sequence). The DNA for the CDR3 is TGTGCCAGCAGCCCTATCGGGGAGACCCAGTACTTC. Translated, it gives CASSPIGETQYF.

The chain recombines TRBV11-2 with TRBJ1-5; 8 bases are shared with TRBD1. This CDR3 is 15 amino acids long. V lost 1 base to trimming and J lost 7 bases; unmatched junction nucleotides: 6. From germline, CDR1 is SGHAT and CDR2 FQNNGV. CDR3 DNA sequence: TGTGCCAGCAGCTTAGGCGGACAGGGCGGGCAGCCCCAGCATTTT. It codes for CASSLGGQGGQPQHF.

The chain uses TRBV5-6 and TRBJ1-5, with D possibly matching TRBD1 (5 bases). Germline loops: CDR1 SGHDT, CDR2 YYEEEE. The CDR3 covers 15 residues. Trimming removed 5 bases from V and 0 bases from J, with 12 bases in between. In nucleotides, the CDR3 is TGTGCCAGCAGTATGGGGCCACTTAGCAATCAGCCCCAGCATTTT. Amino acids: CASSMGPLSNQPQHF.

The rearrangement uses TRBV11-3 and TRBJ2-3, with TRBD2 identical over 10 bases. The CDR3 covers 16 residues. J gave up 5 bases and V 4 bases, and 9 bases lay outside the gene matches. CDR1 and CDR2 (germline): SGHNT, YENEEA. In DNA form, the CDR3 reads TGTGCCAGCAGCTCTCAAGCGGGGGGGCTCGAAGATACGCAGTATTTT. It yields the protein CASSSQAGGLEDTQYF.

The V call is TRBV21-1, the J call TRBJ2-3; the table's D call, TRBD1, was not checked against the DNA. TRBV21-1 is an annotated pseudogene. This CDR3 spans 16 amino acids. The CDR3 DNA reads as TGTGCCAGCAGCAAAAAGGGATCAGGGATCACAGATACGCAGTATTTT. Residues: CASSKKGSGITDTQYF.

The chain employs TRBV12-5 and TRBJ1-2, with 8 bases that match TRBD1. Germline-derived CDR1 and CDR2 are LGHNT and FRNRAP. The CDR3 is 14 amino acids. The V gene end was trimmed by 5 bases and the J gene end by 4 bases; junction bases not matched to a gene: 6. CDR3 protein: CASGNSGGAYGYTF. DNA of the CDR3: TGTGCTAGTGGTAACTCAGGGGGCGCCTATGGCTACACCTTC.

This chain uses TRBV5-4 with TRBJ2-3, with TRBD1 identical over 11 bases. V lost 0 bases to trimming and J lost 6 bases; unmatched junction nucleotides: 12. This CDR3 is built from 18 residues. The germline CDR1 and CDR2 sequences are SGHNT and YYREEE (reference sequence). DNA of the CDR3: TGTGCCAGCAGCTTGGGACGAAGGACAGGGGGCGTCGCCGATACGCAGTATTTT. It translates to CASSLGRRTGGVADTQYF.

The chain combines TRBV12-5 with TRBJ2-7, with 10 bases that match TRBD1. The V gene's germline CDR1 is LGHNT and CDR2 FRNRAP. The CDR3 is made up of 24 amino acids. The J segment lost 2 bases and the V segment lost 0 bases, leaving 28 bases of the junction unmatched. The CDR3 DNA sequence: TGTGCTAGTGGTTTGGTACTTGGGTTTGATCTCCGGGACAGGGGACTCCCTGCCCCCTACGAGCAGTACTTC. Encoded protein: CASGLVLGFDLRDRGLPAPYEQYF.

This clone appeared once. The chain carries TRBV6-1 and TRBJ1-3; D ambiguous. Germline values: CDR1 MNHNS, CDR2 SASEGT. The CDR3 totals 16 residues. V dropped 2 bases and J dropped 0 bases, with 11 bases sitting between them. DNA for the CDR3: TGTGCCAGCAGTGAAATCGACACAAACTCTGGAAACACCATATATTTT. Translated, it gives CASSEIDTNSGNTIYF.

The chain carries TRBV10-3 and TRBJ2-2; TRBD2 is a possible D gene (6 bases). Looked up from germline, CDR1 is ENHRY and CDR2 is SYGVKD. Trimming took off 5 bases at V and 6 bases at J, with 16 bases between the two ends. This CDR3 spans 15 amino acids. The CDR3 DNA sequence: TGTGCCATCAGTAGTTTTCCGGGACTCCCCGGGGAGCTGTTTTTT. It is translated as CAISSFPGLPGELFF.

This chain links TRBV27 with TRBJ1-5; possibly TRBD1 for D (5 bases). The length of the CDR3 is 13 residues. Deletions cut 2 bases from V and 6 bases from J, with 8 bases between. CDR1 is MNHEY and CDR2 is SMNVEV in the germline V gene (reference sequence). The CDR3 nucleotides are TGTGCCAGCAGTTTAGGGGCGCGTCAGCCCCAGCATTTT. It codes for CASSLGARQPQHF.

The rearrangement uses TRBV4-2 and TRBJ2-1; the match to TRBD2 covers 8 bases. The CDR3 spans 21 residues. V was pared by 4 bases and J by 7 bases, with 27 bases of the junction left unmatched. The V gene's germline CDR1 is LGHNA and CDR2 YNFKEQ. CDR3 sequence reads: CASSPPFRGRNEGRGGNEQFF. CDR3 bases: TGTGCCAGCAGCCCTCCTTTCCGGGGTAGGAATGAAGGGCGCGGGGGGAATGAGCAGTTCTTC.

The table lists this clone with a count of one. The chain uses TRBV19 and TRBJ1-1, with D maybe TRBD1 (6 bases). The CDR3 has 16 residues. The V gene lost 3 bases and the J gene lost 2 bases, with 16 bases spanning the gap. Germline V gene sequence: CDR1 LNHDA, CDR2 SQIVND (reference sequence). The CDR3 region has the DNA TGTGCCAGTAGTATGTGGGGACAAGGGGAAAACACTGAAGCTTTCTTT. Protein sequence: CASSMWGQGENTEAFF.

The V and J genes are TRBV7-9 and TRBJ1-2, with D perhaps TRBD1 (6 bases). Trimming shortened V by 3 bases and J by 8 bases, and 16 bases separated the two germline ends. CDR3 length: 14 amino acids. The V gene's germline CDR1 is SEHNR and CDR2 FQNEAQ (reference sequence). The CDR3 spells CASSFQGLEEGYTF. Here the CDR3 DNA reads TGTGCCAGCAGCTTTCAGGGGCTTGAAGAAGGCTACACCTTC.

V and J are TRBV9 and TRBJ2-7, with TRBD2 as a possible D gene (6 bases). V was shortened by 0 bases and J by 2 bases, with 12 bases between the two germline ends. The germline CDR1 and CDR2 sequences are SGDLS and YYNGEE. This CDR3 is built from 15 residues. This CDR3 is CASSVAPSATYEQYF. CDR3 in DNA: TGTGCCAGCAGCGTAGCGCCTAGCGCGACCTACGAGCAGTACTTC.

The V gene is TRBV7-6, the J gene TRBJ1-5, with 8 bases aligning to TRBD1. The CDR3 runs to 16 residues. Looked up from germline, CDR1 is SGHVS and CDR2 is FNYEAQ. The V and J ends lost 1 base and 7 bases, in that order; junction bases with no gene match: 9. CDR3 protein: CASSLGGTGGWQPQHF. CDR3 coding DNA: TGTGCCAGCAGCTTAGGTGGGACAGGAGGATGGCAGCCCCAGCATTTT. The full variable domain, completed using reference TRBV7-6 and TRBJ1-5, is GAGVSQSPRYKVTKRGQDVALRCDPISGHVSLYWYRQALGQGPEFLTYFNYEAQQDKSGLPNDRFSAERPEGSISTLTIQRTEQRDSAMYRCASSLGGTGGWQPQHFGDGTRLSIL.

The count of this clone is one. This CDR3 reads CASSDRADEQFF. Here the CDR3 DNA reads TGTGCCAGCAGCGACAGGGCAGATGAGCAGTTCTTC. J is TRBJ2-1 and V is TRBV7-8, with 7 bases lining up with TRBD1. This CDR3 has 12 residues. In germline, CDR1 is SGHVS, CDR2 FQNEAQ. Trimming removed 5 bases from V and 8 bases from J; junction bases left unmatched: 3.

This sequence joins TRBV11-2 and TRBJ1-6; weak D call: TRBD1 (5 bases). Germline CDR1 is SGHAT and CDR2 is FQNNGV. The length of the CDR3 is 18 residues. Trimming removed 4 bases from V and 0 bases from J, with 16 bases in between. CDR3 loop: CASSYSLQGSSYNSPLHF. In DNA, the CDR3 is TGTGCCAGCAGCTACTCACTCCAGGGAAGCTCCTATAATTCACCCCTCCACTTT.

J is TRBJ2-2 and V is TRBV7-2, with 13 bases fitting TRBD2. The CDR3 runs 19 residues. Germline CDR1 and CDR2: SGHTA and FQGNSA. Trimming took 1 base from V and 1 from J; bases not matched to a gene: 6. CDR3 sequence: CASSLVSLAGGLNTGELFF. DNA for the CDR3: TGTGCCAGCAGCTTAGTGTCACTAGCGGGAGGGCTGAACACCGGGGAGCTGTTTTTT.

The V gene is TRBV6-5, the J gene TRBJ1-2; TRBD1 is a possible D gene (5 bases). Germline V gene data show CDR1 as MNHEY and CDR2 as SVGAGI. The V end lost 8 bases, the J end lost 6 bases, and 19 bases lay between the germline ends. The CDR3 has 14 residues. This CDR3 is CASSPGRVRNGYTF. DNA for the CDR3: TGTGCCAGCTCCCCCGGCAGGGTTAGAAATGGCTACACCTTC.